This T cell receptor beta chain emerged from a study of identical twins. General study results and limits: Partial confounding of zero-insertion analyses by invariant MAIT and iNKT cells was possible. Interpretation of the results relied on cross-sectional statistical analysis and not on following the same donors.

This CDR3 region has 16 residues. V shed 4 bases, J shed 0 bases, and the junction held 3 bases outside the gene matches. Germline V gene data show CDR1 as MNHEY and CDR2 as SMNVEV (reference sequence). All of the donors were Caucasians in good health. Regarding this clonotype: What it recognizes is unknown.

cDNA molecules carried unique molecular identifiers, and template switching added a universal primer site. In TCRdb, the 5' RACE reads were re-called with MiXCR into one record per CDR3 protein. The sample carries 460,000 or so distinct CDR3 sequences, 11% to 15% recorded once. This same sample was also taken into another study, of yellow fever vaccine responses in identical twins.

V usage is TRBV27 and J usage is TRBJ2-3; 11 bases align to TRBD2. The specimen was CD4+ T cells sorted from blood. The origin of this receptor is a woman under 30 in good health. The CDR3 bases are TGTGCCAGCAGTTCTTGGACTAGCGGGAGCACAGATACGCAGTATTTT. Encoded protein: CASSSWTSGSTDTQYF.